The T cell receptor beta chain under discussion was sequenced for a study of shared clonotypes between healthy human individuals. Study summary: Three plates were used per donor for CD4 naive, three for CD4 memory, two for CD8 naive and one for CD8 memory. Study-wide results and caveats: When naive CD4 clonotypes were compared across several donors, 4% to 5.5% were shared.

CDR1 is SNHLY and CDR2 is FYNNEI in the germline V gene. The CDR3 contains 14 residues. The V end was cut by 10 bases, the J end by 0 bases, with 15 bases between. Of note for this clone: Its antigen remains unknown.

In replicate PCRs of sorted subsets, roughly 200 ng DNA, tens of thousands of T cell genomes, was used. Sequenced by immunoSEQ multiplex PCR; TCRdb stores in-frame clones only, minus some. The table records millions of clones, over 90% of them present only once. The chain joins TRBV2 to TRBJ2-5; either TRBD1 or TRBD2 may fit D (6 bases each). Specimen: naive CD4+ T cells from PBMCs. The subset: CD45RA+ positively selected. This TCR came from a young man in good health. Some clones in this sample may be carry-over from other donors' samples. Here the CDR3 reads CATQRGRYQETQYF. In DNA, the CDR3 is TGTGCCACCCAGAGGGGGAGGTACCAAGAGACCCAGTACTTC.